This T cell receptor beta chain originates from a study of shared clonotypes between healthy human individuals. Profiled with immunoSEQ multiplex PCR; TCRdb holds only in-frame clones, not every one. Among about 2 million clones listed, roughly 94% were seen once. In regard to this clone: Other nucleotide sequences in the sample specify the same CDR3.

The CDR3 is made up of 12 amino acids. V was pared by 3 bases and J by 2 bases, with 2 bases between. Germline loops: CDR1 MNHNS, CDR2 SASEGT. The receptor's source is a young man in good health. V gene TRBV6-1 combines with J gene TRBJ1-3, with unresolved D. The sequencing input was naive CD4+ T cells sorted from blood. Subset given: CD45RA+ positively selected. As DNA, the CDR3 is TGTGCCAGCAGTGAGCCTGGAAACACCATATATTTT. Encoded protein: CASSEPGNTIYF.